Each of the 15 T cell receptor beta chains below was sequenced from the same sample in a study of immune heterogeneity within non-small cell lung tumors. For the TCR beta CDR3, multiplex PCR with 32 V and 13 J primers performed the amplification. Via MiXCR, TCRdb re-called the multiplex PCR reads, giving one row per CDR3 protein. The sample lists roughly 3,900 distinct CDR3 sequences, 27% occurring once. Bulk tumor genomic DNA (about 590 ng per sample) served as template. Biopsies, several per primary tumor and spaced far apart, were collected during surgery. With untreated, newly diagnosed non-small cell lung cancer, the patients went on to undergo curative surgery. Sequencing was performed on lung tumor tissue. The receptors derive from a man between 60 and 70 years old with non-small cell lung cancer.

Of note for this clonotype: A junction boundary mismatches the germline segment, possibly from a read error. This chain connects TRBV27 to TRBJ1-4; TRBD1 aligns across 7 bases. The germline gives CDR1 MNHEY, CDR2 SMNVEV (reference sequence). The CDR3 length is 14 residues. This CDR3 is CASSLRGPWEKPFF. The CDR3 bases are TGTGCCAGCAGTCTTAGGGGGCCCTGGGAAAAACCGTTTTTT.

The chain uses TRBV6-1 and TRBJ1-4; D not certain. Germline assignment: CDR1 MNHNS and CDR2 SASEGT. V lost 6 bases, J lost 0 bases, and 8 bases lay in between. This CDR3 is built from 14 residues. The CDR3 protein is CASSLFATNEKLFF. As DNA, the CDR3 is TGTGCCAGCAGCCTATTCGCAACTAATGAAAAACTGTTTTTT.

There are a few counts of this clonotype. The J gene is TRBJ2-3, the V gene TRBV7-9, with D unclear. The CDR3 is 14 amino acids. The germline V gene has CDR1 SEHNR and CDR2 FQNEAQ (reference sequence). V was clipped by 4 bases and J by 0 bases, with 8 bases between them. Here the CDR3 DNA reads TGTGCCAGCAGCTGGGGTAGAAGCACAGATACGCAGTATTTT. Protein sequence: CASSWGRSTDTQYF.

In this sample, this clonotype turned up a few times. The genes are TRBV7-2 and TRBJ2-1; D is perhaps TRBD2 (6 bases). The V and J ends lost 1 base and 14 bases respectively, with 15 bases between them. The CDR3 is 13 residues long. Germline CDR1 is SGHTA and CDR2 is FQGNSA. CDR3: CASSLGFGGFKFF. The CDR3 DNA follows: TGTGCCAGCAGCTTAGGTTTCGGGGGTTTCAAGTTCTTC.

This clonotype is large in the sample. The chain joins TRBV6-1 to TRBJ2-7; no definite D call. The CDR3 is made up of 13 amino acids. V was shortened by 0 bases and J by 5 bases, with 8 bases between the two germline ends. Germline CDR1 is MNHNS and CDR2 is SASEGT. CDR3 nucleotide sequence: TGTGCCAGCAGTGAAGCTTTTGGGAACGAGCAGTACTTC. It encodes CASSEAFGNEQYF.

The chain employs TRBV9 and TRBJ1-4, with D hard to call. The CDR3 is 14 residues long. V lost 0 bases and J lost 5, with 8 bases in between. Looked up from germline, CDR1 is SGDLS and CDR2 is YYNGEE. This chain's CDR3 is CASSVEALNEKLFF. The CDR3 DNA sequence: TGTGCCAGCAGCGTAGAGGCACTGAATGAAAAACTGTTTTTT. Combining the CDR3 with reference TRBV9 and TRBJ1-4 gives the whole variable domain DSGVTQTPKHLITATGQRVTLRCSPRSGDLSVYWYQQSLDQGLQFLIQYYNGEERAKGNILERFSAQQFPDLHSELNLSSLELGDSALYFCASSVEALNEKLFFGSGTQLSVL.

The CDR3 is CATSREQGPGNTIYF. The CDR3 nucleotides are TGTGCCACCAGCAGAGAGCAGGGGCCCGGAAACACCATATATTTT. The rearrangement uses TRBV15 and TRBJ1-3, with D perhaps matching TRBD1 (6 bases). This CDR3 is 15 amino acids long. Germline lookup yields CDR1 LNHNV and CDR2 YYDKDF (reference sequence). The V end lost 0 bases, the J end lost 4 bases, and 10 bases lay between the germline ends.

This clonotype is labeled medium-sized. The CDR3 is CASSVGGTSGGSYEQYF. The DNA for the CDR3 is TGTGCCAGCAGCGTAGGTGGGACTAGCGGGGGATCCTACGAGCAGTACTTC. This sequence joins TRBV7-8 and TRBJ2-7; 14 bases are shared with TRBD2. This CDR3 spans 17 amino acids. Germline V gene data show CDR1 as SGHVS and CDR2 as FQNEAQ. V was pared by 5 bases and J by 1 base, with 7 bases of the junction left unmatched.

This clonotype is labeled as medium-sized. The J gene is TRBJ2-7, the V gene TRBV29-1; D may be TRBD1 (6 bases). Per germline, CDR1 SQVTM and CDR2 ANQGSEA. The germline V and J ends were trimmed by 7 bases and 4 bases, with 14 bases remaining between them. The length of the CDR3 is 12 residues. The CDR3 nucleotides are TGCAGCGCTAAACTAGGGGGATACGAGCAGTACTTC. Its translation: CSAKLGGYEQYF.

Judged by abundance, this clonotype is medium-sized. The V gene is TRBV30, the J gene TRBJ1-1; D remains unclear. Trimming cost V 4 bases and J 1 base, with 4 bases left between them. The CDR3 sequence is 11 residues long. Germline assignment: CDR1 GTSNPN and CDR2 SVGIG (reference sequence). The CDR3 sequence: CAWKENTEAFF. The CDR3 DNA reads as TGTGCCTGGAAGGAGAACACTGAAGCTTTCTTT.

This clonotype is deemed medium-sized. This chain links TRBV16 with TRBJ2-2; D unclear. Germline loops: CDR1 KGHSY, CDR2 FQNENV. The CDR3 is 14 amino acids. The germline V and J ends were trimmed by 8 bases and 1 base, with 11 bases remaining between them. As DNA, the CDR3 is TGTGCCAGCGGCGGATCGTTGAACACCGGGGAGCTGTTTTTT. This codes for CASGGSLNTGELFF.

This clonotype rates as medium-sized (0.01 to 0.1%). The V and J genes are TRBV7-9 and TRBJ2-3; D is undetermined. The CDR3 sequence is 15 residues long. V shed 4 bases and J shed 1 base, with 12 bases lying between them. Germline CDR1 is SEHNR and CDR2 is FQNEAQ (reference sequence). The CDR3 loop reads CASSYESWGTDTQYF. The CDR3 DNA reads as TGTGCCAGCAGCTATGAGTCTTGGGGCACAGATACGCAGTATTTT.

This clonotype is deemed large. V is TRBV7-2 and J is TRBJ1-2, with 7 bases lining up with TRBD1. V lost 1 base and J lost 8; bases outside the gene matches: 10. Germline V gives CDR1 SGHTA, CDR2 FQGNSA. The CDR3 has 15 amino acids. DNA for the CDR3: TGTGCCAGCAGCTTAGAGTTTAGGGGGCGCGGCGGCTACACCTTC. As protein: CASSLEFRGRGGYTF. Full variable domain (missing parts from reference TRBV7-2 and TRBJ1-2): GAGVSQSPSNKVTEKGKDVELRCDPISGHTALYWYRQSLGQGLEFLIYFQGNSAPDKSGLPSDRFSAERTGGSVSTLTIQRTQQEDSAVYLCASSLEFRGRGGYTFGSGTRLTVV.

The chain employs TRBV19 and TRBJ1-5; no reliable D call. Germline CDR1 and CDR2: LNHDA and SQIVND (reference sequence). V was shortened by 5 bases and J by 0 bases, with 5 bases between the two germline ends. CDR3 length: 13 residues. The CDR3 region has the DNA TGTGCCAGTAGTTCCCGTAGCAATCAGCCCCAGCATTTT. Translating it yields CASSSRSNQPQHF.

This clonotype showed up just a few times. The V gene is TRBV4-3, the J gene TRBJ2-1; 9 bases align to TRBD2. The V segment lost 3 bases and the J segment 3 bases; nucleotides outside the gene matches: 6. In germline, CDR1 is LGHNA, CDR2 YSLEER. This CDR3 comprises 16 residues. The CDR3 spells CASSQSAGGDYNEQFF. As DNA, the CDR3 is TGCGCCAGCAGCCAGTCCGCGGGGGGGGACTACAATGAGCAGTTCTTC.